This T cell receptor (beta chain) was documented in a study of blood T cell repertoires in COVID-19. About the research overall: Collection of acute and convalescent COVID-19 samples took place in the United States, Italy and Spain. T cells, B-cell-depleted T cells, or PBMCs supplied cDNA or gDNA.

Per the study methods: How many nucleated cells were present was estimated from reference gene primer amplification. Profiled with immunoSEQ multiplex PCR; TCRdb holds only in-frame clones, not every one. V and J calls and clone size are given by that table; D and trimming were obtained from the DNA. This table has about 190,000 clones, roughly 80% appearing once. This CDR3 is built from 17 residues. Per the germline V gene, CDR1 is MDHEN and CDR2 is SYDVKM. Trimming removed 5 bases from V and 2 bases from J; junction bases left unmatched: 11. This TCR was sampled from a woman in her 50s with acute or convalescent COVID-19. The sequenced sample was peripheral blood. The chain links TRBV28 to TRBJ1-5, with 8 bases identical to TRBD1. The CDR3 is CASSLNARGRGNQPQHF. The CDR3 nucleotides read TGTGCCAGCAGTCTGAATGCCAGGGGGCGAGGCAATCAGCCCCAGCATTTT.